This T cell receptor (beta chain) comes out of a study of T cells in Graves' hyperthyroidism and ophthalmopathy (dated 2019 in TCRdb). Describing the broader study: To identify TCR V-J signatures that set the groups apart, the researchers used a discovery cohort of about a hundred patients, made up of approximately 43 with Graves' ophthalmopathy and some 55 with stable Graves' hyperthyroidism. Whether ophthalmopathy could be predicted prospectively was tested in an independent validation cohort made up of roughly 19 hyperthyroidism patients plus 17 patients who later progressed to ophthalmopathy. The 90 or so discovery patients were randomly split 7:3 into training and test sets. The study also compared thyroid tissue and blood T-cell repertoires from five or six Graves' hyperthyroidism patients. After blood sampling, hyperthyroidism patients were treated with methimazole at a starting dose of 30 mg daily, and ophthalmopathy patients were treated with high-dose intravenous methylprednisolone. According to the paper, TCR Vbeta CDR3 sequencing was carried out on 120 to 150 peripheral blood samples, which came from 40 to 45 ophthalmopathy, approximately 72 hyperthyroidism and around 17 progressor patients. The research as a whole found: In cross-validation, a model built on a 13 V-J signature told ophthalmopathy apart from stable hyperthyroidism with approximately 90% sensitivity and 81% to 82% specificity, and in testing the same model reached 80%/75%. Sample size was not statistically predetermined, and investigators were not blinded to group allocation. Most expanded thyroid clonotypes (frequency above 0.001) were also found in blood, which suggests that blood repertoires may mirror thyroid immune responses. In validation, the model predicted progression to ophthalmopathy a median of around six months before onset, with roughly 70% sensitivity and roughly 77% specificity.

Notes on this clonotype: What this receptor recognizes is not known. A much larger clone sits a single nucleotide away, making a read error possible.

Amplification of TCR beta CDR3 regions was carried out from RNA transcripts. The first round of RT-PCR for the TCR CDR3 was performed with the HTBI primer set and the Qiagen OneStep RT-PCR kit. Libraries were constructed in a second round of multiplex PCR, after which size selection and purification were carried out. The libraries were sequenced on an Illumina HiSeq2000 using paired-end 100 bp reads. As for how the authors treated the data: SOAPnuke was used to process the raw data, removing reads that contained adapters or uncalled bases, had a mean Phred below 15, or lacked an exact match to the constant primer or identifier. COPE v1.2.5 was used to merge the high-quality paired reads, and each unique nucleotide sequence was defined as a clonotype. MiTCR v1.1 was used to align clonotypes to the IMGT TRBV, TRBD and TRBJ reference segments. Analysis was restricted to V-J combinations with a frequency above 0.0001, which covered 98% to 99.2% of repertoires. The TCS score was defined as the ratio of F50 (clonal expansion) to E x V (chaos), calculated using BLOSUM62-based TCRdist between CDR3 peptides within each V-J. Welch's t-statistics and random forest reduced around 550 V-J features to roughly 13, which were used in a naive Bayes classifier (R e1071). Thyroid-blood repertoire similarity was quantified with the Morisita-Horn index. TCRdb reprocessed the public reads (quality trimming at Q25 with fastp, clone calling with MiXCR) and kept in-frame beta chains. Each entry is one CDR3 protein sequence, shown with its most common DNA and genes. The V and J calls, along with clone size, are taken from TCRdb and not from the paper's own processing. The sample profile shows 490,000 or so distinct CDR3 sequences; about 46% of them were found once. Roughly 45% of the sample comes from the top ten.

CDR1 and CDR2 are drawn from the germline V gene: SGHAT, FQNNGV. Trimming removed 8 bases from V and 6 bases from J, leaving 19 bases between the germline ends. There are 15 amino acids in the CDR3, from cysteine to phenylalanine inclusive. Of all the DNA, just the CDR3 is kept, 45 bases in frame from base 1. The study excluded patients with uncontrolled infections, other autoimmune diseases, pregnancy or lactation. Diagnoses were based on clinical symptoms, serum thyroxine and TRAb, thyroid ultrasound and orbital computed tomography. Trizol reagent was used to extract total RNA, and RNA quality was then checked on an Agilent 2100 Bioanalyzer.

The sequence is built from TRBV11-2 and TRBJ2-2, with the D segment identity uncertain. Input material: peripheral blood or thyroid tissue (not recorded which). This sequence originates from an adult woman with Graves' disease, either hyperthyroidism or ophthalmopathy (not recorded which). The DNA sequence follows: TGTGCCAGCTCGGGTCTTAGACGTCTCTCCGGGGAGCTGTTTTTT. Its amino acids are CASSGLRRLSGELFF.